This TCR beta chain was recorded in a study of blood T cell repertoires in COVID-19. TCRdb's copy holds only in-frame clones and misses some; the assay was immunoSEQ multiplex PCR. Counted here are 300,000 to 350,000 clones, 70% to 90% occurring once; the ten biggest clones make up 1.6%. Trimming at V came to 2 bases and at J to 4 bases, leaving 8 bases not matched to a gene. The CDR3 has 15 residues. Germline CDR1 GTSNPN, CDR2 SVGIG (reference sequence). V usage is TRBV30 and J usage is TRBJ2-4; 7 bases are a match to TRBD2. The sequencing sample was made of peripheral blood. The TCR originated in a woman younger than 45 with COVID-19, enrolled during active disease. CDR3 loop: CAWSFGGTFKNIQYF. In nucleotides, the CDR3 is TGTGCCTGGAGTTTCGGGGGGACCTTTAAAAACATTCAGTACTTC.